This passage covers 9 T cell receptor beta chains from one sample sequenced in a study of cytomegalovirus exposure and HLA in healthy donors. PCR employed 60 Vbeta and 13 Jbeta primers. The table came from immunoSEQ multiplex PCR; TCRdb's copy has only in-frame clones and leaves some out. This table holds some 130,000 clones, roughly 85% found once. The sequenced sample consisted of PBMCs. These receptors were taken from a man aged 40-50 years in good health and CMV-seropositive.

V and J are TRBV7-8 and TRBJ2-7; 8 bases match TRBD2. The CDR3 sequence is 15 residues long. J was trimmed by 3 bases and V by 1 base; bases with no gene match: 5. CDR1 is SGHVS, CDR2 FQNEAQ, per germline. The chain's CDR3 is CASSLGLAGLYEQYF. The CDR3 DNA follows: TGTGCCAGCAGCTTAGGCCTAGCGGGTCTCTACGAGCAGTACTTC.

The chain employs TRBV6-5 and TRBJ1-2; the D is unclear. The CDR3 is 14 amino acids. From germline, CDR1 is MNHEY and CDR2 SVGAGI. Trimming pared 0 bases from V and 4 bases from J, leaving 9 bases between. CDR3 DNA sequence: TGTGCCAGCAGTTACTCACACGGAGCCTATGGCTACACCTTC. Translated, it gives CASSYSHGAYGYTF.

This chain connects TRBV18 to TRBJ2-1; 7 nucleotides line up with TRBD1. The CDR3 contains 15 residues. V shed 5 bases, J shed 5 bases, and the junction held 9 bases outside the gene matches. CDR1 KGHSH and CDR2 LQKENI come from the germline V gene. DNA for the CDR3: TGTGCCAGCTCAGCTTACAGGGGTCTGAACAATGAGCAGTTCTTC. It codes for CASSAYRGLNNEQFF. The full variable domain, its missing parts supplied by reference TRBV18 and TRBJ2-1, is NAGVMQNPRHLVRRRGQEARLRCSPMKGHSHVYWYRQLPEEGLKFMVYLQKENIIDESGMPKERFSAEFPKEGPSILRIQQVVRGDSAAYFCASSAYRGLNNEQFFGPGTRLTVL.

The CDR3 sequence is CASSKEQGEGTEAFF. CDR3 sequence (DNA): TGTGCCAGTAGTAAGGAACAGGGAGAGGGCACTGAAGCTTTCTTT. The rearrangement links TRBV19 to TRBJ1-1; weak D call: TRBD1 (6 bases). The V gene's germline CDR1 is LNHDA and CDR2 SQIVND (reference sequence). Trimming removed 4 bases from V and 4 bases from J, with 16 bases in between. CDR3 length equals 15 residues.

Remarks on this clone: Other DNA sequences within the sample encode an identical CDR3. The chain carries TRBV7-3 and TRBJ2-7; 13 nucleotides align to TRBD2. Germline lookup yields CDR1 SGHTA and CDR2 FQGTGA. There are 14 residues in the CDR3. V was pared by 5 bases and J by 4 bases, with 2 bases of the junction left unmatched. DNA for the CDR3: TGTGCCAGCAGCCGGACTAGCGGGAGTTACGAGCAGTACTTC. Its protein product is CASSRTSGSYEQYF.

The chain couples TRBV29-1 to TRBJ1-4, with D perhaps matching TRBD1 (6 bases). The CDR3 runs to 17 residues. V lost 3 bases, J lost 1 base, and 18 bases lay in between. Germline CDR1 SQVTM, CDR2 ANQGSEA. CDR3 sequence: CSVERQVGAITNEKLFF. DNA for the CDR3: TGCAGCGTTGAGAGACAGGTCGGGGCTATAACTAATGAAAAACTGTTTTTT. Full variable domain (remainder filled in from reference TRBV29-1 and TRBJ1-4): SAVISQKPSRDICQRGTSLTIQCQVDSQVTMMFWYRQQPGQSLTLIATANQGSEATYESGFVIDKFPISRPNLTFSTLTVSNMSPEDSSIYLCSVERQVGAITNEKLFFGSGTQLSVL.

The CDR3 protein is CASSVDRGTEQYF. CDR3 in DNA: TGTGCCAGCAGCGTGGACAGGGGCACCGAGCAGTACTTC. The V gene is TRBV13, the J gene TRBJ2-7; 9 bases map to TRBD1. The ends lost 5 bases at V and 6 bases at J; junction bases unmatched: 5. CDR1 PRHDT and CDR2 FYEKMQ come from the germline V gene (reference sequence). The CDR3 is made up of 13 amino acids.

The chain links TRBV18 to TRBJ2-3; 12 bases line up with TRBD2. Trimming removed 2 bases from V and 3 bases from J; junction bases left unmatched: 12. The V gene's germline CDR1 is KGHSH and CDR2 LQKENI. The CDR3 loop spans 19 amino acids. The CDR3 DNA sequence: TGTGCCAGCTCACCATGGCTAGCGGGAGGGAATAGGAGAACAGATACGCAGTATTTT. Amino acid sequence: CASSPWLAGGNRRTDTQYF. Together with reference TRBV18 and TRBJ2-3, the CDR3 gives the full variable domain: NAGVMQNPRHLVRRRGQEARLRCSPMKGHSHVYWYRQLPEEGLKFMVYLQKENIIDESGMPKERFSAEFPKEGPSILRIQQVVRGDSAAYFCASSPWLAGGNRRTDTQYFGPGTRLTVL.

The CDR3 is CASGGSFSYNEQFF. The CDR3 nucleotides are TGTGCCAGCGGAGGATCCTTCTCCTACAATGAGCAGTTCTTC. V is TRBV6-1 and J is TRBJ2-1; TRBD2 might be the D (5 bases). This CDR3 has 14 amino acids. The ends were cut back, 8 bases at V and 0 bases at J, with 11 bases in the middle. CDR1 is MNHNS and CDR2 is SASEGT in the germline V gene.